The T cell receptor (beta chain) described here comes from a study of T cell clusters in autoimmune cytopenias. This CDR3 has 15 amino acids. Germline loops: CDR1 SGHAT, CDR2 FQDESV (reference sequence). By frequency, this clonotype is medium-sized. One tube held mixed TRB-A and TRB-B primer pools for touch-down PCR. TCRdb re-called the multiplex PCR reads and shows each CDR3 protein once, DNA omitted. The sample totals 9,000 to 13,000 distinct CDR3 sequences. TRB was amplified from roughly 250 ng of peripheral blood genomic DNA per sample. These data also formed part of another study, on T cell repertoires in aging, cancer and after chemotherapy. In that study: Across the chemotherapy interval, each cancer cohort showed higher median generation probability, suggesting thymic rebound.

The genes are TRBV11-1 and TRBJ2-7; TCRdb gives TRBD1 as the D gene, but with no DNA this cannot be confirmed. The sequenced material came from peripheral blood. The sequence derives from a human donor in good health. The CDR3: CASSLEGQFSYEQYF.